This TCR beta chain was sequenced in a study of T cells after yellow fever vaccination. This clonotype was recorded many times. Its antigen is not identified. Via MiXCR, TCRdb re-called the 5' RACE reads, giving one row per CDR3 protein. The table records some 200,000 distinct CDR3 sequences, approximately 3.3% of them present only once. Study findings and constraints: Relatively few clonotypes were ones that appeared in both CD4 and CD8 compartments.

The CDR3 runs 15 residues. V gave up 5 bases and J gave up 4 bases, with 17 bases separating them. Germline values: CDR1 SEHNR, CDR2 FQNEAQ (reference sequence). The sequencing used CD4+ T cells sorted from PBMCs, collected 10 days after the yellow fever booster vaccination. The chain recombines TRBV7-9 with TRBJ2-5; weak D call: TRBD1 (5 bases). The TCR was taken from a man aged 18 to 35 who received the YFV17D yellow fever vaccine. The CDR3 nucleotides read TGTGCCAGCAGCCGTGGGGCAGACGGGCGAGAGACCCAGTACTTC. Translation gives CASSRGADGRETQYF.